The sequence of this TCR beta chain was determined in a study of vaccination and CD4 T cells after COVID-19. Regarding treatment: approximately 11-day PBMC culture with coronavirus spike peptide pools or control peptides (ViraFEST assay). T cells were expanded with peptide pools, and expanded clonotypes were identified by TCR sequencing. Study-wide findings and caveats: Median SARS-CoV-2-reactive clonotypes rose from roughly 22 to 38, not significantly.

In regard to this clonotype: Its antigen is unknown.

At the Johns Hopkins FTIC core, DNA taken from cultured CD4+ T cells was sequenced by way of the Oncomine TCR Beta short-read assay. MiXCR was run by TCRdb on the PCR reads, yielding one entry per CDR3 protein. This table holds fewer than 15,000 distinct CDR3 sequences, around 38% found once. This CDR3 is 16 amino acids long. V dropped 5 bases and J dropped 6; count of bases not matched to a gene: 8. Germline CDR1 is SGHAT and CDR2 is FQNNGV. The specimen comprised CD4+ T cells from blood, cultured in vitro, sampled after SARS-CoV-2 vaccination. The clonotype was recovered from a human donor who had recovered from COVID-19. The chain couples TRBV11-2 to TRBJ1-6; 9 nucleotides line up with TRBD1. This CDR3 is CASSVTGTGTNSPLHF. In nucleotides, the CDR3 is TGTGCCAGCAGCGTTACCGGGACAGGGACTAATTCACCCCTCCACTTT.